The present T cell receptor (beta chain) was sequenced within a study of blood T cell repertoires in COVID-19. The CDR3 contains 17 residues. CDR1 MGHRA and CDR2 YSYEKL come from the germline V gene. V was cut by 1 base and J by 5 bases, with 18 bases left in between. Assay used: immunoSEQ multiplex PCR; TCRdb lists only in-frame clones, some missing. The sample holds about 200,000 clones, roughly 80% seen once. The V call is TRBV4-1, the J call TRBJ1-5; D is uncertain. Material: peripheral blood. This receptor was taken from a human donor in a cohort sampled during active COVID-19. The CDR3 coding sequence is TGCGCCAGCAGCCAAGCTATGTTTAATGTCGCCTATCAGCCCCAGCATTTT. It encodes CASSQAMFNVAYQPQHF.